This T cell receptor (beta chain) was profiled in a study of blood T cell repertoires in COVID-19 (TCRdb year 2020). With respect to the entire study: Collaborator samples came from the United States, Italy and Spain and covered acute and convalescent phases of COVID-19. The prospective study material was composed of cDNA or gDNA derived from T cells, B-cell-depleted T cells, or PBMCs. The samples were drawn from two sources: the first 160 participants of the ongoing ImmuneRACE study, and 1,254 subjects contributed by 6 global collaborators. The dataset comprised deeply sampled blood TCRbeta repertoires from subjects exposed to, actively infected with, or recovered from COVID-19. The repertoires were made available in a free public database intended to serve as a resource for research on the immune response to SARS-CoV-2. Where available, HLA class I and class II types were taken from metadata supplied by the sample provider and were not determined by assay-based typing. Sample metadata almost always included a de-identified subject ID, COVID-19 status, age in years and sex. Results the study describes overall, beyond this receptor: The quantity of clinical and demographic metadata differed by source and by participant and was supplied without curation.

The immunoSEQ Assay, a bias-controlled multiplex PCR, was used to amplify TCRbeta CDR3 regions from genomic DNA. As for the original processing: Nucleated cell counts per sample were estimated from amplification of reference gene primers within the assay. Sequence reads were collapsed and filtered to measure the absolute abundance of every unique TCRbeta CDR3 rearrangement. For each sample, productive Simpson clonality was calculated as the square root of Simpson's diversity index across productive rearrangements. This is the immuneACCESS table as TCRdb keeps it, with only in-frame sequences that have V and J called. A part of the clones is gone; compared with another copy, unresolved V genes explain less than half, and the rest is unexplained. V, J and clone size reflect that table, while D and trimming were determined from the DNA. This sample lists 70,000 to 80,000 clones; roughly 85% were detected once. The top ten hold roughly 40% of the sample.

According to the germline V gene, CDR1 reads MRHNA and CDR2 reads SNTAGT. V is cut back by 9 bases and J by 7 bases, with 7 bases in the junction unmatched. From the cysteine through the phenylalanine, the CDR3 covers 14 amino acids. Only CDR3 DNA remains: 42 bases, in frame from the first base. Of note for this clone: Its recognized antigen is unknown. Per-nucleotide qualities are absent, and no much larger clonotype sits a single base away.

Collaborating institutions collected whole blood in K2EDTA tubes following their own protocols. Collaborator samples were shipped for TCRbeta analysis as frozen whole blood, isolated PBMCs, or DNA extracted from either sample type. This clonotype originated in a woman aged 80 or over with active or convalescent COVID-19. Here the chain combines TRBV6-4 and TRBJ2-1, with TRBD2 matching 12 junction bases. Sequencing input: peripheral blood. The DNA sequence is as follows: TGTGCCAGTTCTAGCGGGGGGGCCTGGAATGAGCAGTTCTTC. It encodes CASSSGGAWNEQFF.